This paragraph reports one T cell receptor (beta chain). The antigen is unknown. This sample was included in a study of T cells in localized non-small cell lung cancer. General study findings and limits: Adjacent lung tissue had a median 57 of the top 100 clones found in the tumor. Only one tumor region was sequenced, so heterogeneity remains possible. Longer overall survival accompanied higher blood T cell density.

The CDR3 has 16 amino acids. V lost 4 bases and J lost 6, with 19 bases in between. Germline V gene lookup returns CDR1 LNHDA and CDR2 SQIVND (reference sequence). Only in-frame clones appear in the TCRdb table, and some are missing; sequencing was by immunoSEQ multiplex PCR. This sample has around 3,000 clones, with roughly 26% found just once. This chain links TRBV19 with TRBJ2-1, with a possible D match to TRBD1 (5 bases). This specimen consisted of lung tumor tissue, obtained before any cancer treatment. This clonotype originated in a man aged 40 to 69 with stage I lung adenocarcinoma. The CDR3 DNA sequence: TGTGCCAGTAGTACACCAGCAGGGTCTGCGGTCAATGAGCAGTTCTTC. Amino acids: CASSTPAGSAVNEQFF.